These 5 T cell receptor beta chains originate from one sample sequenced in a study of T cell responses to AZD1222 COVID-19 vaccine. The assay was immunoSEQ multiplex PCR, and TCRdb's table has in-frame clones only and misses some. The profile shows approximately 80,000 clones, approximately 90% of them singletons. The source material was peripheral blood, sampled 28 days after the second AZD1222 dose. Receptors originate from an adult who received the AZD1222 COVID-19 vaccine.

The chain has TRBV7-6 and TRBJ2-1, with D maybe TRBD2 (6 bases). CDR1 SGHVS and CDR2 FNYEAQ come from the germline V gene. V lost 1 base, J lost 7 bases, and 11 bases lay in between. CDR3 length: 14 amino acids. CDR3 sequence (DNA): TGTGCCAGCAGCTTAGAACTAGCTAGGAATGAGCAGTTCTTC. Its translation: CASSLELARNEQFF.

Concerning this clone: In the same sample, other DNA sequences code for this CDR3. This chain uses TRBV25-1 with TRBJ1-4; the match to TRBD1 covers 8 bases. V shed 3 bases and J 8 bases; nucleotides not matched to a gene: 5. In germline, CDR1 is MGHDK, CDR2 SYGVNS. CDR3 length equals 14 residues. Here the CDR3 DNA reads TGTGCCAGCAGTGAGGGCAGGGGGCACGAAAAACTGTTTTTT. Translation: CASSEGRGHEKLFF.

The rearrangement uses TRBV29-1 and TRBJ2-7; D uncertain. This CDR3 comprises 11 residues. Germline lookup yields CDR1 SQVTM and CDR2 ANQGSEA. Trimming cost V 3 bases and J 3 bases, with 6 bases left between them. The CDR3 protein is CSVDFSYEQYF. The CDR3 bases are TGCAGCGTTGACTTCAGCTACGAGCAGTACTTC.

J is TRBJ2-2 and V is TRBV7-7; D call uncertain. V was clipped by 6 bases and J by 7 bases, with 9 bases between them. CDR3 length: 12 residues. The V gene's germline CDR1 is SSHAT and CDR2 FNYEAQ (reference sequence). CDR3 loop: CASRSPGGELFF. The CDR3, as DNA: TGTGCCAGCAGAAGTCCCGGCGGGGAGCTGTTTTTT.

The rearrangement uses TRBV19 and TRBJ2-1; the D is unclear. The length of the CDR3 is 15 residues. Germline V gene lookup returns CDR1 LNHDA and CDR2 SQIVND (reference sequence). The V gene lost 3 bases and the J gene lost 0 bases, with 9 bases spanning the gap. This CDR3 reads CASSIIQSSYNEQFF. In DNA, the CDR3 is TGTGCCAGTAGTATCATACAGAGCTCCTACAATGAGCAGTTCTTC.